Listed here are 2 T cell receptor beta chains from one sample, sequenced in a study of yellow fever vaccine responses in identical twins (dated by TCRdb to 2017 to 2018). The library was produced with RT-PCR. Instrument used: Illumina HiSeq 2500. TCRdb reprocessed the public reads (quality trimming at Q25 with fastp, clone calling with MiXCR) and kept in-frame beta chains. Every CDR3 protein is listed once, alongside the most common genes and DNA of its rows. Within this sample are about 19,000 distinct CDR3 sequences, with roughly 70% of them counted one time only. The ten largest account for more than 2% of the sample. The input for sequencing was T cells from blood (PBMCs), unsorted or a sorted subset (not recorded which), taken before or after yellow fever vaccination (not recorded which). Receptors originate from a woman under 30 who received the yellow fever vaccine. Donor details come from another sample of the same person, matched by shared clones.

This chain uses TRBV28 with TRBJ1-2; D gene uncertain. V was cut by 7 bases and J by 4 bases, with 16 bases left in between. Per the germline V gene, CDR1 is MDHEN and CDR2 is SYDVKM. The length of the CDR3 is 14 residues. The CDR3 region is CASTPWEGSYGYTF. Written as DNA, the CDR3 is TGTGCCAGCACCCCCTGGGAGGGCTCCTATGGCTACACCTTC.

The chain employs TRBV5-1 and TRBJ2-6; weak D call: TRBD1 (6 bases). The germline V and J ends were trimmed by 1 base and 2 bases, with 7 bases remaining between them. Per the germline V gene, CDR1 is SGHRS and CDR2 is YFSETQ. This CDR3 is 15 amino acids long. CDR3 sequence reads: CASSLPGAGANVLTF. The CDR3, as DNA: TGCGCCAGCAGCTTGCCAGGGGCTGGGGCCAACGTCCTGACTTTC.